The subject of this entry is one T cell receptor beta chain. This table comes from immunoSEQ multiplex PCR, and its TCRdb copy is limited to in-frame clones, with some not included. Found here are about 96,000 clones, around 91% of them singletons; the top ten hold around 1.6%. Autoimmune disease history or systemic immunosuppression led to patients being barred. Baseline, cycle 4 day 1, and cycle 7 day 1 were the blood sampling points. The source of the sample is a study of OX40 agonist ivuxolimab in advanced cancers. Study background: Hepatocellular carcinoma, melanoma, renal cell or head and neck cancer was diagnosed in the dose-escalation patients.

Per germline, CDR1 MNHEY and CDR2 SVGAGI. This CDR3 comprises 14 residues. Unmatched junction bases numbered 7, after V lost 5 bases and J lost 4 bases. This TCR came from an adult with an advanced solid tumor such as melanoma, head and neck, liver or kidney cancer. V and J are TRBV6-5 and TRBJ1-1, with TRBD1 matching 7 bases. The input for sequencing was CD4+ or CD8+ T cells sorted from blood, taken in a trial of the OX40 agonist ivuxolimab. This chain's CDR3 is CASSRQGRVTEAFF. CDR3 nucleotide sequence: TGTGCCAGCAGTCGACAGGGCCGAGTCACTGAAGCTTTCTTT.